The present T cell receptor beta chain was sequenced within a study of CD8+ T cells in alopecia areata. General study points: Among the top 100, expanded CD8+ clones, as well as scalp clonality, were significantly decreased by tofacitinib.

Treatment specified: oral pan-JAK inhibitor, 5-10 mg twice daily. Investigators isolated RNA and reverse transcribed it into cDNA to act as the sequencing template. Libraries were prepared by immunoSEQ multiplex PCR; TCRdb keeps only in-frame clonotypes and omits some of them. The sample shows 160,000 or so clones, 65% of them seen only once. CDR1 and CDR2 from the germline V gene are LNHDA and SQIVND (reference sequence). The CDR3 is 16 residues long. The ends lost 3 bases at V and 2 bases at J; junction bases unmatched: 8. This clone was observed at least ten times. The antigen is undetermined. The clonotype originates from a human donor with alopecia areata. This chain joins TRBV19 and TRBJ2-3; 7 nucleotides align to TRBD1. Material: CD4+ T cells sorted from blood, obtained at week 4, from a patient treated with tofacitinib. CDR3 coding DNA: TGTGCCAGTAGTATGATGGGGGACAGAGTCACAGATACGCAGTATTTT. Translating gives CASSMMGDRVTDTQYF. Full variable domain (outside the CDR3, taken from reference TRBV19 and TRBJ2-3): DGGITQSPKYLFRKEGQNVTLSCEQNLNHDAMYWYRQDPGQGLRLIYYSQIVNDFQKGDIAEGYSVSREKKESFPLTVTSAQKNPTAFYLCASSMMGDRVTDTQYFGPGTRLTVL.